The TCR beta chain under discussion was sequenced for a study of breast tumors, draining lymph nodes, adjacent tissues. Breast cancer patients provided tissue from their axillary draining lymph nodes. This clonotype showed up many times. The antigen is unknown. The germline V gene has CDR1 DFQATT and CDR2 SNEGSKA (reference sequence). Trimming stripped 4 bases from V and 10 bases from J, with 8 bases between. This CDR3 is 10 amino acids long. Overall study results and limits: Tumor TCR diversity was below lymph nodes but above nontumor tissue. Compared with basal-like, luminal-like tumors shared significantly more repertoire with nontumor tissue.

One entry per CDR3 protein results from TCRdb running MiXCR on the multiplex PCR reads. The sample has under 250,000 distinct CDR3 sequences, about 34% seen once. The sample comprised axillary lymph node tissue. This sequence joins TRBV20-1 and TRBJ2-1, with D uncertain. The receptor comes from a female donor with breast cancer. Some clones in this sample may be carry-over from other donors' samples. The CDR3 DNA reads TGCAGTGCTATCCCTCGCGAGCAGTTCTTC. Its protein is CSAIPREQFF.